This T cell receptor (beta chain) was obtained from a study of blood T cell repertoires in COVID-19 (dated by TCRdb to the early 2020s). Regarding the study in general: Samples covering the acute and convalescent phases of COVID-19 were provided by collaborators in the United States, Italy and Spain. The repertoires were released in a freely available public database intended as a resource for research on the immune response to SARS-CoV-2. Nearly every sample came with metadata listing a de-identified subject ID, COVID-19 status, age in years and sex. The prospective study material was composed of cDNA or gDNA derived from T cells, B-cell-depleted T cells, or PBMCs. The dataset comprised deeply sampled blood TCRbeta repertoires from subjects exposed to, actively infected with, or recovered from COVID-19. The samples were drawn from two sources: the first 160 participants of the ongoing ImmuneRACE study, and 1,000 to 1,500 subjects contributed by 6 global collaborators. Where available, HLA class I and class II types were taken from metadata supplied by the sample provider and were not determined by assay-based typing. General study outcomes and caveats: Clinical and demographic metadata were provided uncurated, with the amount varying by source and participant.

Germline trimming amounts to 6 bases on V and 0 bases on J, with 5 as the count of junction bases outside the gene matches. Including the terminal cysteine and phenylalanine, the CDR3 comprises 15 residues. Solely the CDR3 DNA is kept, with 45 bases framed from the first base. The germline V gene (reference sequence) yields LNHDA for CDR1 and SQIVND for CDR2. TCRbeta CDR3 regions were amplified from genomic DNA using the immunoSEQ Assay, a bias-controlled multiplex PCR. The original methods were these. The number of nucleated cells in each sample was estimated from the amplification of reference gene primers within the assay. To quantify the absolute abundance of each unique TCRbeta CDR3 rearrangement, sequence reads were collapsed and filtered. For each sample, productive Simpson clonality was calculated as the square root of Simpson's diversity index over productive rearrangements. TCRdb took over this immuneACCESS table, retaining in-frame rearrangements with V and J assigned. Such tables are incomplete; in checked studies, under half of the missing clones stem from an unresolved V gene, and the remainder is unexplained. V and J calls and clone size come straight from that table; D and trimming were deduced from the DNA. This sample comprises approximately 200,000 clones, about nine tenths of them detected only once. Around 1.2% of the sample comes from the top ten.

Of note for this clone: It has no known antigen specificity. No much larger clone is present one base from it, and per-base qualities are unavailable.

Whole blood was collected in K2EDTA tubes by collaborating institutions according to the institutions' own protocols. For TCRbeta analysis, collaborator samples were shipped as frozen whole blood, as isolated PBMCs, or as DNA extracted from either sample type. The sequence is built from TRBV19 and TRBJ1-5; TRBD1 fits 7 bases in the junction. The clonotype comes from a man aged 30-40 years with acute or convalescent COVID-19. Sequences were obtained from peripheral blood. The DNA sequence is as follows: TGTGCCAGTAGGACCGGGACAGCTAGCAATCAGCCCCAGCATTTT. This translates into CASRTGTASNQPQHF.